Listed here is a single T cell receptor (beta chain). Its specificity is unknown. The data belong to a study of cytomegalovirus exposure and HLA in healthy donors. Whole-study results and caveats: A subsequent analysis found that TCR clusters from the first cohort also tended to co-occur in the 110 or so validation repertoires, with roughly 95% of cluster scores above 0. A few CMV-associated chains were confirmed in vitro to be specific for CMV antigens.

The donors were members of the roughly 130-subject validation cohort (separate from the approximately 670-subject first cohort). The germline CDR1 and CDR2 sequences are GTSNPN and SVGIG (reference sequence). V was cut by 4 bases and J by 4 bases, with 14 bases left in between. CDR3 length: 13 residues. Here immunoSEQ multiplex PCR was the method, and the copy in TCRdb shows in-frame clones only, minus some. The sample lists 150,000 to 200,000 clones, around 85% occurring once. Sequenced: PBMCs. The source is a man between 18 and 35 years old in good health and CMV-seropositive. The chain joins TRBV30 to TRBJ2-7, with a possible D match to TRBD2 (5 bases). CDR3 in amino acids: CAWTDSLNYEQYF. The CDR3 coding sequence is TGTGCCTGGACGGACTCATTGAATTACGAGCAGTACTTC. The full variable domain, its missing parts supplied by reference TRBV30 and TRBJ2-7, is SQTIHQWPATLVQPVGSPLSLECTVEGTSNPNLYWYRQAAGRGLQLLFYSVGIGQISSEVPQNLSASRPQDRQFILSSKKLLLSDSGFYLCAWTDSLNYEQYFGPGTRLTVT.